Sequencing of this TCR beta chain was carried out in a study of blood T cell repertoires in COVID-19 (TCRdb year 2020). A note on the overall study: Collaborator samples came from the United States, Italy and Spain and covered acute and convalescent phases of COVID-19. Sample metadata almost always included a de-identified subject ID, COVID-19 status, age in years and sex. The repertoires were released in a freely available public database meant as a resource for research on the immune response to SARS-CoV-2. Samples came from the ongoing ImmuneRACE study (first 160 participants) plus 1,254 subjects from 6 global collaborators. Where available, HLA class I and class II types were taken from metadata supplied by the sample provider and were not determined by assay-based typing. The material from the prospective study consisted of cDNA or gDNA derived from T cells, B-cell-depleted T cells, or PBMCs. The dataset comprised deeply sampled blood TCRbeta repertoires from subjects exposed to, actively infected with, or recovered from COVID-19. The investigation overall reported the following: The quantity of clinical and demographic metadata differed by source and by participant and was supplied without curation.

The immunoSEQ Assay, a bias-controlled multiplex PCR, was used to amplify TCRbeta CDR3 regions from genomic DNA. Per the authors' processing: The number of nucleated cells in each sample was estimated from the amplification of reference gene primers within the assay. To quantify the absolute abundance of each unique TCRbeta CDR3 rearrangement, sequence reads were collapsed and filtered. Productive Simpson clonality was computed per sample as the square root of Simpson's diversity index over productive rearrangements. Here the immuneACCESS table is served through TCRdb, limited to in-frame sequences with V and J called. Missing clones are a known gap in these copies; in checked studies unresolved V genes cover under half, and the rest lacks a known reason. V, J and clone size reflect that table, while D and trimming were determined from the DNA. The sample includes approximately 200,000 clones, with about four fifths observed a single time. The ten largest clonotypes hold approximately 7.9% of the sample.

Participants in the prospective study were enrolled through a virtual design, were aged about 18 to 90 years, and lived in fewer than 30 United States geographic areas. To assign participants to cohorts, the prospective study relied on clinical history that participants themselves reported in a screening survey and a study questionnaire. Recovered participants in ImmuneRACE Cohort 3 were defined by two consecutive negative NP/OP PCR tests, clearance by a healthcare professional, or resolution of symptoms. Each participant in the prospective study had whole blood, serum and a nasopharyngeal or oropharyngeal swab collected by mobile phlebotomists. Prospective study participants could optionally give additional blood draws and questionnaires over a roughly two-month period. Prospective study blood samples were shipped either frozen or at room temperature before DNA extraction. CDR3 length: 16 amino acids, cysteine to phenylalanine. The kept DNA is CDR3 alone, 48 bases in frame from the first base. Cut back by 1 base and 5 bases, the V and J ends lie 15 bases apart. CDR1 SGHAT and CDR2 FQNNGV were looked up in the germline V gene.

Note on this clone: This receptor's antigen is unknown. Nothing much larger sits one base from this clone, and base qualities are not available.

This receptor chain uses TRBV11-2 and TRBJ2-1; perhaps TRBD1 is the D gene, with 6 bases matching. The TCR sequence derives from a man in his forties or fifties who had recovered from COVID-19. The sample consisted of PBMCs or T cells enriched from blood (not recorded which). At the DNA level, the sequence is TGTGCCAGCAGCTTAGTAATGCAGGGGTTCAACAATGAGCAGTTCTTC. The encoded protein is CASSLVMQGFNNEQFF.